This T cell receptor (beta chain) was captured by sequencing in a study of blood T cells in healthy people across ages. The second PCR ran roughly 7 to 12 cycles with a sample-barcoded 5' primer and J-beta primers. TCRdb recomputed calls from the 5' RACE reads with MiXCR, one row per CDR3 protein. This table holds around 1,800,000 distinct CDR3 sequences, more than 35% found once. Only one count was recorded for this clonotype. The sample comprised blood. The sequence came from a human donor in good health.

Written as DNA, the CDR3 is TGTGCCAGCAGCATGGGACAGGCGTACGGCGACGAGCAGTACTTC. Translated, it gives CASSMGQAYGDEQYF. This rearrangement joins TRBV7-6 to TRBJ2-4, with 8 nucleotides matching TRBD1. The J call is uncertain, as TRBJ2-7 better fits the DNA end. The germline V gene encodes CDR1 SGHVS and CDR2 FNYEAQ. This CDR3 is built from 15 residues.